These 22 T cell receptor beta chains share one sample of origin, sequenced in a study of blood T cells in healthy people across ages. Alongside a J-beta primer mix, a sample-barcoded 5' primer served in a second PCR lasting about 7 to 11 cycles. TCRdb itself ran the 5' RACE reads through MiXCR, one entry per CDR3 protein. The profile shows approximately 700,000 distinct CDR3 sequences, 32% of them singletons. The sample consisted of blood. Source of these receptors: a woman of 80 years or more in good health.

The J gene is TRBJ2-3, the V gene TRBV27, with TRBD1 matching 9 bases. Germline V gene lookup returns CDR1 MNHEY and CDR2 SMNVEV (reference sequence). The junction had 5 bases not matched to a gene; V was cut back by 2 bases and J by 5 bases. This CDR3 is built from 15 residues. The CDR3 region has the DNA TGTGCCAGCAGTTTAAGGGACAGGGAAGGAGATACGCAGTATTTT. Amino acid sequence: CASSLRDREGDTQYF.

The chain couples TRBV12-3 or TRBV12-4 to TRBJ2-7; D may be TRBD1 (6 bases). The J call is in doubt because the DNA end fits TRBJ2-5 better. The CDR3 spans 14 residues. CDR3 region: CASSRPGDRKTQYF. CDR3 DNA sequence: TGTGCCAGCAGCCGACCAGGGGACCGGAAGACCCAGTACTTC.

In its sample, this clonotype was seen many times. This chain links TRBV5-1 with TRBJ2-3, with 8 bases fitting TRBD1. The CDR3 contains 15 residues. Unmatched junction bases numbered 7, after V lost 0 bases and J lost 7 bases. In germline, CDR1 is SGHRS, CDR2 YFSETQ. This CDR3 is CASSLDTGGGYTQYF. Written as DNA, the CDR3 is TGCGCCAGCAGCTTGGATACAGGGGGAGGTTATACGCAGTATTTT.

This chain joins TRBV11-3 and TRBJ2-1, with D possibly being TRBD2 (7 bases). The V end was cut by 2 bases, the J end by 6 bases, with 14 bases between. The CDR3 covers 15 residues. CDR1 is SGHNT and CDR2 is YENEEA in the germline V gene. CDR3 loop: CASSLLGGGPNEQFF. CDR3 in DNA: TGTGCCAGCAGCTTACTTGGCGGGGGCCCCAATGAGCAGTTCTTC.

This clonotype was seen ten or more times. The gene calls are TRBV7-6 and TRBJ2-1; no clear D. V was cut by 5 bases and J by 7 bases, with 12 bases left in between. Germline V lookup: CDR1 SGHVS, CDR2 FNYEAQ. This CDR3 spans 13 amino acids. The CDR3 coding sequence is TGTGCCAGCAGCGAGACCCTAAGTAATGAGCAGTTCTTC. Protein sequence: CASSETLSNEQFF.

The chain carries TRBV7-8 and TRBJ2-2, with D uncertain. Looked up from germline, CDR1 is SGHVS and CDR2 is FQNEAQ. The CDR3 spans 15 residues. Trimming took 4 bases from V and 5 from J, leaving 14 bases between them. The CDR3 loop reads CASSSGAQRTGELFF. CDR3 coding DNA: TGTGCCAGCAGCTCCGGCGCCCAGAGGACCGGGGAGCTGTTTTTT.

V is TRBV6-6 and J is TRBJ2-7; the match to TRBD2 covers 13 bases. The CDR3 length is 15 residues. V gave up 5 bases and J gave up 10 bases; unmatched junction bases: 11. Looked up from germline, CDR1 is MNHNY and CDR2 is SVGAGI (reference sequence). CDR3 nucleotides: TGTGCCAGCAGTAGGGGGACTAGCGGGGCCCCACCCCAGTACTTC. Encoded protein: CASSRGTSGAPPQYF.

For this clonotype: This may come from a read error, since a much larger clone is one base off. The J gene is TRBJ2-7, the V gene TRBV3-1; tentative D call: TRBD1 (7 bases). V gave up 0 bases and J gave up 4 bases, with 10 bases separating them. The CDR3 sequence is 14 residues long. CDR1 is LGHDT and CDR2 is YNNKEL in the germline V gene (reference sequence). The CDR3 coding sequence is TGTGCCAGCAGCCAAGATGCAGGGGGGTACGAGCAGTACTTC. It codes for CASSQDAGGYEQYF.

The chain links TRBV6-5 to TRBJ2-3; 9 positions agree with TRBD2. The trim removed 6 bases at V and 13 bases at J, leaving 8 bases unmatched. Germline loops: CDR1 MNHEY, CDR2 SVGAGI. The CDR3 runs to 12 residues. CDR3 DNA: TGTGCCAGCAGAGTAGGGACTAGCAATGAGTATTTT. Translation gives CASRVGTSNEYF.

This clonotype was seen repeatedly, ten times or more. The chain couples TRBV4-3 to TRBJ1-4, with 7 bases that match TRBD1. Germline loops: CDR1 LGHNA, CDR2 YSLEER. The CDR3 covers 16 residues. Trimming cost V 0 bases and J 8 bases; bases outside gene matches: 9. Here the CDR3 reads CASSQDPRGRSEKLFF. The CDR3 DNA reads TGCGCCAGCAGCCAAGATCCAAGGGGGCGCAGCGAAAAACTGTTTTTT.

The chain has TRBV21-1 and TRBJ2-5; the table calls TRBD1, which could not be checked here. TRBV21-1 is recorded as a pseudogene. The CDR3 totals 14 residues. This CDR3 is CASSRDRAREAQYF. DNA for the CDR3: TGTGCCAGCAGCAGGGACAGGGCAAGAGAGGCCCAGTACTTC.

The table lists this clonotype with a few counts. The chain recombines TRBV20-1 with TRBJ2-3, with 8 bases identical to TRBD2. With 2 bases clipped from V and 1 base from J, the junction kept 11 bases outside the gene matches. This CDR3 comprises 17 residues. Germline V gives CDR1 DFQATT, CDR2 SNEGSKA (reference sequence). The CDR3 DNA follows: TGCAGTGCTAGATTAACGGGGGGGCCAGTCGGCACAGATACGCAGTATTTT. This sequence encodes CSARLTGGPVGTDTQYF.

This clonotype was detected ten times or more. V is TRBV3-1 and J is TRBJ2-7; TRBD1 matches 11 bases. Germline V gene lookup returns CDR1 LGHDT and CDR2 YNNKEL (reference sequence). Germline trimming cut 4 bases from V and 4 bases from J; bases unmatched to any gene: 6. This CDR3 spans 15 amino acids. The CDR3: CASSPRDRGGYEQYF. CDR3 nucleotide sequence: TGTGCCAGCAGCCCCCGGGACAGGGGGGGATACGAGCAGTACTTC.

This clonotype has a count of ten or more. The V call is TRBV7-3, the J call TRBJ2-2, with D perhaps assigned TRBD1 or TRBD2 (6 bases each). The CDR3 contains 14 residues. Germline CDR1 is SGHTA and CDR2 is FQGTGA. The V and J ends lost 1 base and 5 bases respectively, with 8 bases between them. The CDR3, as DNA: TGTGCCAGCAGCTTAATAGGGGGGACCGGGGAGCTGTTTTTT. This codes for CASSLIGGTGELFF.

This sequence joins TRBV7-8 and TRBJ2-5, with D tentatively TRBD2 (5 bases). The CDR3 contains 15 residues. CDR1 is SGHVS and CDR2 is FQNEAQ in the germline V gene. V was clipped by 5 bases and J by 2 bases, with 15 bases between them. CDR3 sequence: CASSTTEADQETQYF. The CDR3 DNA follows: TGTGCCAGCAGCACCACAGAAGCGGATCAAGAGACCCAGTACTTC.

This clonotype was observed many times. The chain joins TRBV6-1 to TRBJ2-3, with D perhaps TRBD2 (6 bases). V was clipped by 0 bases and J by 4 bases, with 14 bases between them. The CDR3 has 16 residues. Germline CDR1 and CDR2: MNHNS and SASEGT. The CDR3 coding sequence is TGTGCCAGCAGTGAAGCGTTAGGAGGGGTGGCAGATACGCAGTATTTT. The encoded protein is CASSEALGGVADTQYF.

This clonotype has just one count. The J gene is TRBJ2-7, the V gene TRBV7-2, with TRBD2 matching 7 bases. Per germline, CDR1 SGHTA and CDR2 FQGNSA. V lost 1 base and J lost 0; bases outside the gene matches: 0. CDR3 length: 14 residues. The CDR3 is CASSLGDYSYEQYF. CDR3 sequence (DNA): TGTGCCAGCAGCTTAGGGGACTACTCCTACGAGCAGTACTTC.

This clonotype was counted many times. This chain links TRBV4-1 with TRBJ1-2, with TRBD1 as a possible D gene (6 bases). V shed 3 bases and J shed 2 bases, with 10 bases lying between them. The germline V gene encodes CDR1 MGHRA and CDR2 YSYEKL. The CDR3 is 14 amino acids. CDR3 protein: CASSHPQGNYGYTF. CDR3 sequence (DNA): TGCGCCAGCAGCCACCCTCAGGGGAACTATGGCTACACCTTC.

This clonotype was recorded many times. The chain couples TRBV12-3 or TRBV12-4 to TRBJ2-1, with D possibly being TRBD2 (5 bases). V lost 8 bases and J 8 bases, leaving 13 bases between the germline ends. The CDR3 length is 12 residues. The CDR3 sequence is CASGGIYDEQFF. CDR3 DNA: TGTGCCAGCGGAGGAATTTACGATGAGCAGTTCTTC.

This clonotype was counted ten times or more. The chain joins TRBV7-3 to TRBJ2-6; D not resolved. The CDR3 extends over 13 amino acids. V lost 5 bases and J lost 1, with 3 bases in between. Germline CDR1 and CDR2: SGHTA and FQGTGA. CDR3 DNA: TGTGCCAGCAGCCCATCTGGGGCCAACGTCCTGACTTTC. Its protein is CASSPSGANVLTF.

In regard to this clonotype: The junction departs from germline at one end; a sequencing error may be responsible. The chain recombines TRBV20-1 with TRBJ2-5; maybe TRBD2 (5 bases). The length of the CDR3 is 12 residues. CDR1 is DFQATT, CDR2 SNEGSKA, per germline (reference sequence). The CDR3: CGAGLAQETQYF. In nucleotides, the CDR3 is TGCGGTGCCGGACTGGCCCAAGAGACCCAGTACTTC.

The chain links TRBV5-8 to TRBJ2-4; TRBD2 agrees at 9 bases. V gave up 4 bases and J gave up 9 bases; unmatched junction bases: 11. The CDR3 has 15 residues. Germline CDR1 reads SGHTS; CDR2 reads YDEGEE. CDR3: CASSPLGGGVRIQYF. The CDR3 nucleotides read TGTGCCAGCAGCCCGCTAGGCGGGGGGGTTCGCATTCAGTACTTC. The whole variable domain, filled in from reference TRBV5-8 and TRBJ2-4, reads EAGVTQSPTHLIKTRGQQATLRCSPISGHTSVYWYQQALGLGLQFLLWYDEGEERNRGNFPPRFSGRQFPNYSSELNVNALELEDSALYLCASSPLGGGVRIQYFGAGTRLSVL.